The present T cell receptor (beta chain) was sequenced within a study of Graves' ophthalmopathy and Graves' hyperthyroidism. This clonotype was counted only a few times. Per germline, CDR1 SNHLY and CDR2 FYNNEI. The CDR3 contains 16 residues. Trimming at V came to 7 bases and at J to 14 bases, leaving 20 bases not matched to a gene. From RNA, the CDR3 regions of TCR beta chains were amplified and sequenced. Following a first-round RT-PCR that used HTBI primers, a second-round multiplex PCR was carried out. Each CDR3 protein is one row after TCRdb ran MiXCR on the multiplex PCR reads. The sample includes approximately 1.2 million distinct CDR3 sequences, roughly two fifths seen only once; the top ten take 8.5% to 14%.

The material sequenced was peripheral blood or thyroid tissue (not recorded which). The chain carries TRBV2 and TRBJ1-6, with 7 bases aligning to TRBD1. The TCR originated in an adult man with Graves' hyperthyroidism. The CDR3 sequence: CASTEDRPLGVGSLHF. CDR3 DNA sequence: TGTGCCAGCACCGAGGACAGGCCCCTTGGGGTTGGGTCCCTCCACTTT. Full variable domain (rest looked up from reference TRBV2 and TRBJ1-6): EPEVTQTPSHQVTQMGQEVILRCVPISNHLYFYWYRQILGQKVEFLVSFYNNEISEKSEIFDDQFSVERPDGSNFTLKIRSTKLEDSAMYFCASTEDRPLGVGSLHFGNGTRLTVT.